The rows below give T cell receptor beta chains drawn from one sample of a study of T cells in Graves' hyperthyroidism and ophthalmopathy. TCRdb itself ran the multiplex PCR reads through MiXCR, one entry per CDR3 protein. The repertoire consists of about 720,000 distinct CDR3 sequences, with about a sixth occurring once and the leading ten covering under 9.5%. The specimen was blood. Every receptor here comes from a man younger than 35 with Graves' hyperthyroidism. CDR3s include the opening cysteine and the closing phenylalanine or tryptophan. The D gene is left open where the match is weak. Clone size is shown for a subset of rows, as once, few, many or a class of expanded clone.

>TRBD1|.|TRBJ1-1|TRBV7-9
TGTGCCAGCAGTTCTCCCCCGGGACAGGGTTCGGACACTGAAGCTTTCTTT
CASSSPPGQGSDTEAFF
>TRBD1|few|TRBJ2-6|TRBV9
TGTGCCAGCAGCGTAGACAGGGGGCGAATGGGGGCCAACGTCCTGACTTTC
CASSVDRGRMGANVLTF
>TRBD2|many|TRBJ2-7|TRBV30
TGTGCCTGGAGGGGAACTAGCGGGAGAAGAGGAGGCGAGCAGTACTTC
CAWRGTSGRRGGEQYF
>TRBD1|many|TRBJ1-1|TRBV27
TGTGCCAGCAGTTTATACAGGGGGAACACTGAAGCTTTCTTT
CASSLYRGNTEAFF
>.|few|TRBJ1-1|TRBV10-3
TGTGCCATCAGTGACTGGCAGGGCACTGAAGCTTTCTTT
CAISDWQGTEAFF
>.|.|TRBJ1-3|TRBV7-9
TGTGCCAGCAGCTCGGGGGGAGGAGGGAAAGGAAACACCATATATTTT
CASSSGGGGKGNTIYF
>TRBD2|many|TRBJ2-7|TRBV27
TGTGCCAGCCGACTAGCGGGCTTTAATGTCCACGAGCAGTACTTC
CASRLAGFNVHEQYF
>TRBD1|many|TRBJ2-2|TRBV28
TGTGCCAGCGGCTCGATGGGACAGAGCACCGGGGAGCTGTTTTTT
CASGSMGQSTGELFF
>TRBD1|.|TRBJ1-2|TRBV29-1
TGCAGCGTTGGGACAGGGGGCAAACGTGGCTACACCTTC
CSVGTGGKRGYTF
>.|.|TRBJ1-1|TRBV12-5
TGTGCTAGTGGTTTGGTAATCAGGGCCACTGAAGCTTTCTTT
CASGLVIRATEAFF
>.|few|TRBJ2-1|TRBV7-3
TGTGCCAGCAGCTTCAACACCAGGGGCGGGTCCTACAATGAGCAGTTCTTC
CASSFNTRGGSYNEQFF
>.|.|TRBJ1-2|TRBV19
TGTGCCAGTAGTTCCCGGGGCAGGATGCTGGATTATGGCTACACCTTC
CASSSRGRMLDYGYTF
>.|many|TRBJ2-7|TRBV6-2/TRBV6-3
TGTGCCAGCAGTTCGTGGCAGTACGAGCAGTACTTC
CASSSWQYEQYF
>TRBD1|.|TRBJ2-7|TRBV4-1
TGCGCCAGCAGCCAAGATCCGGGACAGGGTCCGCGGGAGCAGTACTTC
CASSQDPGQGPREQYF
>TRBD1|many|TRBJ2-5|TRBV29-1
TGCAGCGGGACCGGGACAGGGGTGGAGACCCAGTACTTC
CSGTGTGVETQYF
>.|many|TRBJ1-1|TRBV12-3/TRBV12-4
TGTGCCAGCAGTTCCGGGACATTGAACACTGAAGCTTTCTTT
CASSSGTLNTEAFF
>.|many|TRBJ2-1|TRBV20-1
TGCAGTGCTGGTAAGGAACTGTACAATGAGCAGTTCTTC
CSAGKELYNEQFF
>.|many|TRBJ1-2|TRBV28
TGTGCCAGCAGACTACAGGGATTCTATGGCTACACCTTC
CASRLQGFYGYTF
>.|.|TRBJ2-7|TRBV5-1
TGCGCCAGCAGCCTAGGGGTAACTGCCCCCTCCTACGAGCAGTACTTC
CASSLGVTAPSYEQYF
>.|.|TRBJ2-7|TRBV12-3/TRBV12-4
TGTGCCAGCAGTCCGTCCCAGGTGAGCTACGAGCAGTACTTC
CASSPSQVSYEQYF
>.|few|TRBJ1-2|TRBV5-1
TGCGCCAGCAGTCTACAGGAGGACGGCTACACCTTC
CASSLQEDGYTF
>TRBD1|.|TRBJ2-2|TRBV27
TGTGCCAGCACCACTTGGGGGACAGCGAACACCGGGGAGCTGTTTTTT
CASTTWGTANTGELFF